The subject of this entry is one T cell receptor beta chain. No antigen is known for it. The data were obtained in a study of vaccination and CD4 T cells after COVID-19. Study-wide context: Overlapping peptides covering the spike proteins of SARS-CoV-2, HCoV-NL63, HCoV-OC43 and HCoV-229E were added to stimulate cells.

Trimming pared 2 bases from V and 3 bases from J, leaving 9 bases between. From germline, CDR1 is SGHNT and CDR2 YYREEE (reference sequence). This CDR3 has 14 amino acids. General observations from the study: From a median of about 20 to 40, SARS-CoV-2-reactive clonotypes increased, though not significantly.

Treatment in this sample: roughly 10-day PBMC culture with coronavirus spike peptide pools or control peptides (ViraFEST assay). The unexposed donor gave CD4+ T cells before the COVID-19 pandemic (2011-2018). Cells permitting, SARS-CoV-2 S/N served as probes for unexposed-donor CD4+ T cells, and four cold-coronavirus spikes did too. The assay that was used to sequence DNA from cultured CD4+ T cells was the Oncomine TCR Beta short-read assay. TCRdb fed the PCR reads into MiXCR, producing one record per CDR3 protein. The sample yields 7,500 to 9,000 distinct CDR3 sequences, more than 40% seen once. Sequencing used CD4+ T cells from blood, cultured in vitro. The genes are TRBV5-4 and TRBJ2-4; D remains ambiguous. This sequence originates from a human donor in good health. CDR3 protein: CASSLGPIKNIQYF. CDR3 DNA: TGTGCCAGCAGCTTAGGACCAATCAAAAACATTCAGTACTTC. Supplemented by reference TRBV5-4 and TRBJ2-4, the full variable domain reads ETGVTQSPTHLIKTRGQQVTLRCSSQSGHNTVSWYQQALGQGPQFIFQYYREEENGRGNFPPRFSGLQFPNYSSELNVNALELDDSALYLCASSLGPIKNIQYFGAGTRLSVL.